This T cell receptor (beta chain) was recorded in a study of shared clonotypes between healthy human individuals. The CDR3 is 18 residues long. Germline V gene sequence: CDR1 MRHNA, CDR2 SNTAGT. Between the trimmed V and J ends, which lost 0 bases and 3 bases, there was a span of 21 bases. The method was immunoSEQ multiplex PCR; TCRdb's version includes in-frame clones alone and lacks a portion of them. The sample contains about 1.5 million clones, approximately 98% of which appear only once. This sequence was found in a young man in good health. The sequencing sample was made of naive CD4+ T cells sorted from blood. As to subset: CD45RA+ positively selected. The V call is TRBV6-4, the J call TRBJ2-7; TRBD1 is a possible D gene (6 bases). CDR3 sequence (DNA): TGTGCCAGCAGTGACTCGGGTAAGTTTGGCGGACAGTACTACGAGCAGTACTTC. Translated: CASSDSGKFGGQYYEQYF.